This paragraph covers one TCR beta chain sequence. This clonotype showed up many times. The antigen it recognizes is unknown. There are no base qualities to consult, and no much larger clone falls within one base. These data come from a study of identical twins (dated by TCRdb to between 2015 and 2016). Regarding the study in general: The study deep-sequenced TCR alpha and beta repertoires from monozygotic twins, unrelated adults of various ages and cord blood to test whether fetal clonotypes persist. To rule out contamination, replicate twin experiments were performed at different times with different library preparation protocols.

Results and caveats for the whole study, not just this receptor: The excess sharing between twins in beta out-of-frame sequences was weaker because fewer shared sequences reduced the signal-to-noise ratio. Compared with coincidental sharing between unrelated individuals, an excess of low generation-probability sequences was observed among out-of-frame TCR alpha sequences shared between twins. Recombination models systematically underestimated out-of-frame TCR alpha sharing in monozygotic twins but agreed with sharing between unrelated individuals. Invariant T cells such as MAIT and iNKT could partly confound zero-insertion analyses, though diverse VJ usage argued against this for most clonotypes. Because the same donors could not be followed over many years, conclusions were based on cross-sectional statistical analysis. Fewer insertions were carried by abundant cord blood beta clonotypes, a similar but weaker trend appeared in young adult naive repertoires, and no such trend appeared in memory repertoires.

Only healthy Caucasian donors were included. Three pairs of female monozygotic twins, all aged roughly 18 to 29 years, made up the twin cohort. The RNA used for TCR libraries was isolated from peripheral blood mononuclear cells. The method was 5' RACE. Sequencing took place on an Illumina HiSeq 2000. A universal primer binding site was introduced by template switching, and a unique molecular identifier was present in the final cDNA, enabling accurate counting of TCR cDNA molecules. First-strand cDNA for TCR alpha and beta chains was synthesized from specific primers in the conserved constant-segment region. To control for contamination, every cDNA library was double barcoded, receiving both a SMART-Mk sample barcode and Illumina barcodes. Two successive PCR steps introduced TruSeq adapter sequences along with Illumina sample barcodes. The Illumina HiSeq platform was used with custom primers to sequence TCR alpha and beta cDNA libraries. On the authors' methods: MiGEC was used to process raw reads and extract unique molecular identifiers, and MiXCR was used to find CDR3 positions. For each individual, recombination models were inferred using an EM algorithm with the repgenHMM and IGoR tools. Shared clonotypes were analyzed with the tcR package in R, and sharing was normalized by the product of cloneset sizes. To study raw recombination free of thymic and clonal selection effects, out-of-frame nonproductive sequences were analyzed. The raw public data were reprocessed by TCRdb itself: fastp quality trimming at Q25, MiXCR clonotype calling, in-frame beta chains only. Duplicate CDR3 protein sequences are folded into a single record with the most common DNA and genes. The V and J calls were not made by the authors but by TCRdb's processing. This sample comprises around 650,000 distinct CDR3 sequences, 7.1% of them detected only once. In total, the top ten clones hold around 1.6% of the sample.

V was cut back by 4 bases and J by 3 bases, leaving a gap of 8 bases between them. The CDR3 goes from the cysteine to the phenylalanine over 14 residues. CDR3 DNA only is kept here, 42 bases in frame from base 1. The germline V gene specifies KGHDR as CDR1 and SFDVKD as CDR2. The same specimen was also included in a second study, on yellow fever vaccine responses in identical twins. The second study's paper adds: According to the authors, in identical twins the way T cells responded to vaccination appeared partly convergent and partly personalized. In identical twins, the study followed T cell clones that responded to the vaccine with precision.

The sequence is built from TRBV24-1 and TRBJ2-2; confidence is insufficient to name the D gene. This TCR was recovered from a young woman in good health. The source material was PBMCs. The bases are TGTGCCACCAGTGACCCAGACTACACCGGGGAGCTGTTTTTT. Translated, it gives CATSDPDYTGELFF.